The clone carrying this T cell receptor beta chain was counted once. What it binds is not known. This sample was included in a study of cytomegalovirus exposure and HLA in healthy donors. From germline, CDR1 is SGHTA and CDR2 FQGNSA. The V gene end was trimmed by 2 bases and the J gene end by 2 bases; junction bases not matched to a gene: 2. This CDR3 region has 14 residues. This PCR relied on a set of 60 Vbeta primers and 13 Jbeta primers. Profiling relied on immunoSEQ multiplex PCR, and the TCRdb table lists in-frame clones only, not all of them. The sample contains some 150,000 clones, approximately 72% of which appear only once. Notes on the study in general: Association with HLA alleles at 0.05 false discovery rate was found for some 18,000 TCR beta sequences in a later analysis. The study recorded 160 or so TCR beta chains that were cytomegalovirus-associated. The productive fraction for most TCR beta V segments was about 87% or about 30% in an earlier analysis.

The chain recombines TRBV7-2 with TRBJ1-1; 7 bases line up with TRBD1. The specimen was PBMCs. This sequence was found in a man in his late teens or twenties in good health and CMV-seronegative. The CDR3 sequence is CASSLQGGNTEAFF. The CDR3 coding sequence is TGTGCCAGCAGCTTACAGGGGGGTAACACTGAAGCTTTCTTT.